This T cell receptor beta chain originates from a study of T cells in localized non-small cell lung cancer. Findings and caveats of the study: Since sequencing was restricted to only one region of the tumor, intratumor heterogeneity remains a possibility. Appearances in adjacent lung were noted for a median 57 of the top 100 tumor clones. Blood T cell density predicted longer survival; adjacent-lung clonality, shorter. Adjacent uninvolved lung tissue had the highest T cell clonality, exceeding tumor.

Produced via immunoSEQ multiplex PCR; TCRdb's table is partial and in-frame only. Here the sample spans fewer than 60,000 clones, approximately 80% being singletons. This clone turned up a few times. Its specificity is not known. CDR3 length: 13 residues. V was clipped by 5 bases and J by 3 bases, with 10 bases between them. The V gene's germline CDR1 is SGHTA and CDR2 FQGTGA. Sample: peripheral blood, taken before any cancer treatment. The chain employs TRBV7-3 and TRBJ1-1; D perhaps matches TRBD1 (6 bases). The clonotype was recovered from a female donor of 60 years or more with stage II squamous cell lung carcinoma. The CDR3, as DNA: TGTGCCAGCAGCGCCGGACAGCACACTGAAGCTTTCTTT. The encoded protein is CASSAGQHTEAFF.